The next 28 T cell receptor beta chains were all read from a single sample in a study of blood T cell repertoires in COVID-19 (TCRdb year 2020). Receptor amplification or capture employed the immunoSEQ multiplex PCR assay. Held by TCRdb, this immuneACCESS table contains in-frame sequences only and omits some clones. Under half of the omission traces to an unresolved V gene where checked; the cause of the rest is unknown. Recorded for this sample are tens of thousands of clones; around nine tenths of them occurred a single time. The ten largest make up 50% to 70% of the sample. The sequencing input was peripheral blood. These receptors were collected from a man between 65 and 85 years old with acute or convalescent COVID-19.

This chain links TRBV19 with TRBJ1-1; no firm D call. The CDR3 sequence is 16 residues long. Trimming took 3 bases from V and 1 from J, leaving 15 bases between them. The V gene's germline CDR1 is LNHDA and CDR2 SQIVND (reference sequence). The CDR3, as DNA: TGTGCCAGTAGTATGAGGATACAGCGGTGGAACACTGAAGCTTTCTTT. This gives the protein CASSMRIQRWNTEAFF.

This chain links TRBV14 with TRBJ1-4, with a weak D call TRBD1 (6 bases). V was trimmed by 5 bases and J by 7 bases, leaving 17 bases between them. The CDR3 extends over 15 amino acids. Germline V gives CDR1 SGHDN, CDR2 FVKESK. CDR3 loop: CASSSGTPWGEKLFF. CDR3 nucleotides: TGTGCCAGCAGCTCCGGGACACCCTGGGGTGAAAAACTGTTTTTT.

The chain uses TRBV5-1 and TRBJ1-1, with D possibly matching TRBD1 (5 bases). V was shortened by 3 bases and J by 1 base, with 13 bases between the two germline ends. The CDR3 contains 15 residues. Germline V lookup: CDR1 SGHRS, CDR2 YFSETQ. CDR3 coding DNA: TGCGCCAGCAGCTATATGACAGCTCCGAACACTGAAGCTTTCTTT. It encodes CASSYMTAPNTEAFF. The whole variable domain, remainder taken from reference TRBV5-1 and TRBJ1-1, is KAGVTQTPRYLIKTRGQQVTLSCSPISGHRSVSWYQQTPGQGLQFLFEYFSETQRNKGNFPGRFSGRQFSNSRSEMNVSTLELGDSALYLCASSYMTAPNTEAFFGQGTRLTVV.

The chain recombines TRBV20-1 with TRBJ1-1; 7 nucleotides match TRBD1. The CDR3 length is 13 residues. The germline CDR1 and CDR2 sequences are DFQATT and SNEGSKA (reference sequence). V lost 3 bases and J lost 10; bases outside the gene matches: 11. CDR3 DNA sequence: TGCAGTGCTAGTACCACAGGGGCCCCCGGAGCTTTCTTT. As protein: CSASTTGAPGAFF.

The genes are TRBV11-2 and TRBJ2-7; a possible D gene is TRBD2 (6 bases). Germline V gene data show CDR1 as SGHAT and CDR2 as FQNNGV. CDR3 length: 13 residues. The germline V and J ends were trimmed by 5 bases and 9 bases, with 17 bases remaining between them. CDR3 nucleotides: TGTGCCAGCAGCCTTAGTGGGGGGTATGCGCAGTACTTC. Its translation is CASSLSGGYAQYF.

This chain connects TRBV7-9 to TRBJ2-5; 9 bases agree with TRBD2. Trimming removed 4 bases from V and 0 bases from J; junction bases left unmatched: 3. The germline CDR1 and CDR2 sequences are SEHNR and FQNEAQ (reference sequence). The CDR3 has 15 residues. This chain's CDR3 is CASSSSGGYQETQYF. The CDR3 DNA is TGTGCCAGCAGCTCCAGCGGGGGGTACCAAGAGACCCAGTACTTC.

The CDR3 here is CATNLDSNTGELFF. The CDR3 DNA reads TGTGCCACCAACCTTGACTCGAACACCGGGGAGCTGTTTTTT. The rearrangement links TRBV10-3 to TRBJ2-2; D remains ambiguous. This CDR3 is built from 14 residues. Trimming shortened V by 10 bases and J by 0 bases, and 12 bases separated the two germline ends. Germline V gene data show CDR1 as ENHRY and CDR2 as SYGVKD.

This chain links TRBV27 with TRBJ1-2; D might be TRBD1 (6 bases). The CDR3 covers 20 residues. Germline CDR1 is MNHEY and CDR2 is SMNVEV (reference sequence). Trimming left V 2 bases short and J 12 bases short, with 37 bases between. The CDR3 here is CASSLKRAADSFRAPGRNTF. Written as DNA, the CDR3 is TGTGCCAGCAGTTTAAAACGCGCGGCGGACAGCTTCCGTGCACCGGGACGAAACACCTTC.

This chain joins TRBV6-5 and TRBJ2-7; TRBD1 is a possible D gene (5 bases). Germline V gene sequence: CDR1 MNHEY, CDR2 SVGAGI. Trimming stripped 6 bases from V and 2 bases from J, with 11 bases between. The CDR3 is 13 amino acids. This CDR3 is CASSLDRTYEQYF. The CDR3 DNA follows: TGTGCCAGCAGCCTTGACAGAACCTACGAGCAGTACTTC.

This CDR3 is CSASLITSGYNEQFF. The DNA of the CDR3 is TGCAGTGCTAGTTTGATAACTAGCGGCTACAATGAGCAGTTCTTC. This chain connects TRBV20-1 to TRBJ2-1; 8 nucleotides match TRBD2. The CDR3 length is 15 residues. V trimming: 3 bases; J trimming: 3 bases; junction bases outside the gene matches: 7. Germline CDR1 reads DFQATT; CDR2 reads SNEGSKA (reference sequence).

This clone was detected only once. This chain connects TRBV7-2 to TRBJ1-5; D perhaps matches TRBD1 (6 bases). Germline V gene data show CDR1 as SGHTA and CDR2 as FQGNSA. The V and J ends lost 2 bases and 5 bases respectively, with 16 bases between them. The CDR3 spans 16 residues. The CDR3 nucleotides read TGTGCCAGCAGCTTATGGCACAGGGCAATGGATCAGCCCCAGCATTTT. Residues: CASSLWHRAMDQPQHF.

This clone appeared a single time. V gene TRBV13 combines with J gene TRBJ2-5, with a tentative D call TRBD1 (6 bases). Germline loops: CDR1 PRHDT, CDR2 FYEKMQ (reference sequence). The CDR3 is made up of 14 amino acids. V lost 0 bases and J 6 bases, leaving 11 bases between the germline ends. CDR3 DNA: TGTGCCAGCAGCTTAGGAGGGGGTTTTAAGACCCAGTACTTC. Its translation: CASSLGGGFKTQYF.

The count of this clone is one. The rearrangement joins TRBV6-5 to TRBJ1-3; a weak D match, TRBD1 (5 bases). The V end was cut by 7 bases, the J end by 7 bases, with 17 bases between. The length of the CDR3 is 14 residues. From germline, CDR1 is MNHEY and CDR2 SVGAGI. CDR3 sequence (DNA): TGTGCCAGCACCGAGGAGGGGAGAAGGAACACCATATATTTT. Translating it yields CASTEEGRRNTIYF.

The chain links TRBV7-9 to TRBJ2-1, with a possible D match to TRBD2 (6 bases). The V gene lost 5 bases and the J gene lost 14 bases, with 19 bases spanning the gap. CDR3 size: 13 residues. Looked up from germline, CDR1 is SEHNR and CDR2 is FQNEAQ (reference sequence). CDR3 coding DNA: TGTGCCAGCAGCCCCGCGGTCCGTCGCGGGGAGTTCTTC. This codes for CASSPAVRRGEFF.

This clone has a count of ten or more. J is TRBJ2-3 and V is TRBV28; TRBD1 might be the D (6 bases). The V gene's germline CDR1 is MDHEN and CDR2 SYDVKM. V lost 6 bases, J lost 10 bases, and 14 bases lay in between. CDR3 length: 12 amino acids. The CDR3 DNA reads TGTGCCAGCAGCCAACAGGGTTGGGCGCAGTATTTT. It specifies CASSQQGWAQYF.

V and J are TRBV6-2 or TRBV6-3 and TRBJ2-7; tentative D call: TRBD2 (6 bases). The CDR3 runs 13 residues. Trimming left V 2 bases short and J 3 bases short, with 8 bases between. Per the germline V gene, CDR1 is MNHEY and CDR2 is SVGEGT. CDR3 sequence reads: CASSYLAYYEQYF. In DNA, the CDR3 is TGTGCCAGCAGTTACCTAGCGTACTACGAGCAGTACTTC.

V is TRBV28 and J is TRBJ2-7; TRBD2 matches 7 bases. This CDR3 has 16 residues. V trimming: 0 bases; J trimming: 2 bases; junction bases outside the gene matches: 7. CDR1 and CDR2 from the germline V gene are MDHEN and SYDVKM. This CDR3 reads CASSLWGREAAYEQYF. The CDR3 region has the DNA TGTGCCAGCAGTTTATGGGGCCGGGAGGCTGCCTACGAGCAGTACTTC.

The J gene is TRBJ1-2, the V gene TRBV28, with 7 bases matching TRBD1. Trimming removed 6 bases from V and 1 base from J; junction bases left unmatched: 8. Germline values: CDR1 MDHEN, CDR2 SYDVKM. The CDR3 runs to 15 residues. The CDR3, as DNA: TGTGCCAGCAGCCCCAGGGGGGCAGTTAACTATGGCTACACCTTC. Its translation: CASSPRGAVNYGYTF.

This sequence joins TRBV5-1 and TRBJ2-3; TRBD1 agrees at 8 bases. CDR1 SGHRS and CDR2 YFSETQ come from the germline V gene. This CDR3 is built from 15 residues. Trimming removed 7 bases from V and 5 bases from J; junction bases left unmatched: 12. CDR3 nucleotides: TGCGCCAGCGCCACGGGGCAGGGGGCTGGAGATACGCAGTATTTT. Translated, it gives CASATGQGAGDTQYF.

CDR3 nucleotide sequence: TGTGCCAGCAACCAGCGGTTCGGGGCCCAGTACTTC. Amino acid sequence: CASNQRFGAQYF. The chain uses TRBV11-1 and TRBJ2-5, with a tentative D call TRBD2 (5 bases). V gave up 7 bases and J gave up 9 bases, with 15 bases separating them. CDR3 length equals 12 residues. CDR1 and CDR2 from the germline V gene are SGHAT and FQDESV (reference sequence). Variable domain in full (rest from reference TRBV11-1 and TRBJ2-5): EAEVAQSPRYKITEKSQAVAFWCDPISGHATLYWYRQILGQGPELLVQFQDESVVDDSQLPKDRFSAERLKGVDSTLKIQPAELGDSAMYLCASNQRFGAQYFGPGTRLLVL.

The V gene is TRBV14, the J gene TRBJ1-1; 9 nucleotides line up with TRBD1. The ends lost 3 bases at V and 4 bases at J; junction bases unmatched: 0. The CDR3 is made up of 13 amino acids. Germline lookup yields CDR1 SGHDN and CDR2 FVKESK. CDR3 sequence: CASSQTGGTEAFF. CDR3 nucleotide sequence: TGTGCCAGCAGCCAGACAGGGGGCACTGAAGCTTTCTTT.

The chain links TRBV18 to TRBJ1-1; D is unclear. Germline V gives CDR1 KGHSH, CDR2 LQKENI. The length of the CDR3 is 12 residues. V lost 8 bases and J lost 4, with 11 bases in between. CDR3 amino acids: CASAEMGTEAFF. CDR3 nucleotide sequence: TGTGCCAGCGCGGAAATGGGCACTGAAGCTTTCTTT. Full variable domain (rest looked up from reference TRBV18 and TRBJ1-1): NAGVMQNPRHLVRRRGQEARLRCSPMKGHSHVYWYRQLPEEGLKFMVYLQKENIIDESGMPKERFSAEFPKEGPSILRIQQVVRGDSAAYFCASAEMGTEAFFGQGTRLTVV.

The J gene is TRBJ1-5, the V gene TRBV30; D is ambiguous. The CDR3 runs 13 residues. Germline CDR1 and CDR2: GTSNPN and SVGIG (reference sequence). The ends were cut back, 0 bases at V and 1 base at J, with 4 bases in the middle. The CDR3: CAWSVSSNQPQHF. The CDR3 coding sequence is TGTGCCTGGAGTGTTAGCAGCAATCAGCCCCAGCATTTT.

The CDR3 nucleotides are TGTGCCAGCTCACCACCGTCTAGCGGACAAGAGACCCAGTACTTC. Translated, it gives CASSPPSSGQETQYF. This chain connects TRBV18 to TRBJ2-5; 7 nucleotides agree with TRBD2. CDR1 and CDR2 (germline): KGHSH, LQKENI. J gave up 2 bases and V 0 bases, and 3 bases lay outside the gene matches. This CDR3 is built from 15 residues.

This chain uses TRBV3-1 (or the pseudogene TRBV3-2) with TRBJ1-2, with a tentative D call TRBD1 (6 bases). Germline assignment: CDR1 LGHDT and CDR2 YNNKEL (reference sequence). Trimming took 4 bases from V and 8 from J, leaving 20 bases between them. This CDR3 comprises 15 residues. The CDR3: CASSPIPPGARGYTF. The CDR3 nucleotides read TGTGCCAGCAGCCCAATCCCCCCAGGGGCGCGGGGCTACACCTTC.

The genes are TRBV4-3 and TRBJ1-2; TRBD1 is a possible D gene (6 bases). The CDR3 sequence is 19 residues long. The V and J ends lost 1 base and 8 bases respectively, with 29 bases between them. The germline V gene encodes CDR1 LGHNA and CDR2 YSLEER. In DNA form, the CDR3 reads TGCGCCAGCAGCCAAGTTCAAGGGTTACAGGGTTGGGCGCATGAAGGCTACACCTTC. This gives the protein CASSQVQGLQGWAHEGYTF.

This chain connects TRBV5-5 to TRBJ1-1, with 9 bases fitting TRBD1. The V gene end was trimmed by 5 bases and the J gene end by 1 base; junction bases not matched to a gene: 6. The germline gives CDR1 SGHKS, CDR2 YYEKEE (reference sequence). This CDR3 has 15 residues. The DNA for the CDR3 is TGTGCCAGCAGTTTCGGGACAGGGAGGAACACTGAAGCTTTCTTT. It encodes CASSFGTGRNTEAFF.

V is TRBV12-3 or TRBV12-4 and J is TRBJ1-2; possible D gene TRBD1, 5 bases. This CDR3 is built from 13 residues. Trimming removed 4 bases from V and 8 bases from J, with 14 bases in between. The CDR3 DNA reads TGTGCCAGCAGTTCGGGGGGACTAGGAGGCTACACCTTC. Amino acids: CASSSGGLGGYTF.